A single sample is the source of the 13 T cell receptor beta chains below, sequenced in a study of early T cells in non-severe SARS-CoV-2 infection. TCRdb fed the 5' RACE reads into MiXCR, producing one record per CDR3 protein. This table has tens of thousands of distinct CDR3 sequences, over 4.5% appearing once. The sequencing input was whole blood. The receptors were gathered from an adult who was a healthcare worker with PCR-confirmed SARS-CoV-2 infection or an uninfected control (not recorded which).

This clonotype is medium-sized (0.01 to 0.1%) in the sample. The V call is TRBV19, the J call TRBJ2-3; D is undetermined. In germline, CDR1 is LNHDA, CDR2 SQIVND (reference sequence). CDR3 length: 10 residues. V was clipped by 7 bases and J by 6 bases, with 5 bases between them. CDR3 nucleotides: TGTGCCAGTATGGGGGATACGCAGTATTTT. Its protein is CASMGDTQYF.

In its sample, this clonotype was seen many times. The chain employs TRBV28 and TRBJ1-5, with D possibly TRBD1 on 5 matching bases. The CDR3 runs 15 residues. V was trimmed by 3 bases and J by 3 bases, leaving 12 bases between them. Germline CDR1 reads MDHEN; CDR2 reads SYDVKM. The chain's CDR3 is CASSLIRGVNQPQHF. The CDR3 nucleotides read TGTGCCAGCAGTTTGATTAGGGGAGTCAATCAGCCCCAGCATTTT.

This clonotype was seen repeatedly, ten times or more. The gene calls are TRBV6-1 and TRBJ2-5, with 7 bases that match TRBD2. The germline gives CDR1 MNHNS, CDR2 SASEGT. The V gene end was trimmed by 1 base and the J gene end by 5 bases; junction bases not matched to a gene: 7. This CDR3 spans 15 amino acids. Here the CDR3 DNA reads TGTGCCAGCAGTGAAGAACCGCGGGAGATGGAGACCCAGTACTTC. Amino acids: CASSEEPREMETQYF.

This clonotype was observed many times. The chain employs TRBV2 and TRBJ1-6; D gene uncertain. The V end lost 0 bases, the J end lost 6 bases, and 9 bases lay between the germline ends. The CDR3 loop spans 15 amino acids. Germline V gives CDR1 SNHLY, CDR2 FYNNEI. In DNA, the CDR3 is TGTGCCAGCAGTGAAGCGGGAAACACTAATTCACCCCTCCACTTT. This encodes CASSEAGNTNSPLHF.

This clonotype counts as medium-sized. The CDR3 sequence: CSAIIFAGEYQPQHF. The CDR3, as DNA: TGCAGTGCTATTATTTTCGCAGGGGAATACCAGCCCCAGCATTTT. The J gene is TRBJ1-5, the V gene TRBV20-1; the D gene is possibly TRBD1 (6 bases). Trimming removed 4 bases at V and 7 bases at J, with 20 bases between. The CDR3 length is 15 residues. Per the germline V gene, CDR1 is DFQATT and CDR2 is SNEGSKA (reference sequence).

This clonotype occurred many times. V usage is TRBV14 and J usage is TRBJ1-6; possible D gene TRBD1, 6 bases. The CDR3 spans 15 residues. V lost 1 base, J lost 7 bases, and 11 bases lay in between. The germline gives CDR1 SGHDN, CDR2 FVKESK. The CDR3 DNA sequence: TGTGCCAGCAGCCAAGTTGCAGGGGCAAATTCACCCCTCCACTTT. Protein: CASSQVAGANSPLHF.

This chain uses TRBV7-9 with TRBJ1-3; possibly TRBD1 for D (6 bases). This CDR3 comprises 16 residues. V lost 4 bases to trimming and J lost 0 bases, with 13 bases between them. Looked up from germline, CDR1 is SEHNR and CDR2 is FQNEAQ (reference sequence). The CDR3 spells CASSSQGKISGNTIYF. The CDR3 DNA follows: TGTGCCAGCAGCTCACAGGGCAAGATCTCTGGAAACACCATATATTTT. The full variable domain, completed using reference TRBV7-9 and TRBJ1-3, is DTGVSQNPRHKITKRGQNVTFRCDPISEHNRLYWYRQTLGQGPEFLTYFQNEAQLEKSRLLSDRFSAERPKGSFSTLEIQRTEQGDSAMYLCASSSQGKISGNTIYFGEGSWLTVV.

There are a few counts of this clonotype. The rearrangement joins TRBV4-3 to TRBJ2-7, with 13 bases aligning to TRBD2. CDR1 LGHNA and CDR2 YSLEER come from the germline V gene. V gave up 2 bases and J gave up 0 bases; unmatched junction bases: 16. This CDR3 is built from 21 residues. The CDR3 bases are TGCGCCAGCAGCCAATCAAGGACTAGCGGGAGAGGTTTAGCGAGCTCCTACGAGCAGTACTTC. It specifies CASSQSRTSGRGLASSYEQYF.

Many counts were recorded for this clonotype. This rearrangement joins TRBV5-1 to TRBJ1-1; no clear D. Trimming shortened V by 3 bases and J by 3 bases, and 9 bases separated the two germline ends. CDR1 and CDR2 from the germline V gene are SGHRS and YFSETQ. The length of the CDR3 is 13 residues. The CDR3 coding sequence is TGCGCCAGCAGCTCCCCGGGGTACACTGAAGCTTTCTTT. This codes for CASSSPGYTEAFF. The full variable domain, with the rest looked up from reference TRBV5-1 and TRBJ1-1, is KAGVTQTPRYLIKTRGQQVTLSCSPISGHRSVSWYQQTPGQGLQFLFEYFSETQRNKGNFPGRFSGRQFSNSRSEMNVSTLELGDSALYLCASSSPGYTEAFFGQGTRLTVV.

This clonotype was seen a few times. The chain employs TRBV28 and TRBJ1-4; possible D gene TRBD1, 6 bases. Germline V gene lookup returns CDR1 MDHEN and CDR2 SYDVKM. The CDR3 runs 15 residues. Trimming took 5 bases from V and 5 from J, leaving 15 bases between them. This chain's CDR3 is CASSPTGPSNEKLFF. The CDR3 region has the DNA TGTGCCAGCAGTCCGACAGGTCCGTCAAATGAAAAACTGTTTTTT.

This clonotype was picked up many times. V is TRBV7-9 and J is TRBJ2-5, with TRBD1 matching 7 bases. This CDR3 has 14 residues. Trimming at V came to 3 bases and at J to 2 bases, leaving 3 bases not matched to a gene. The germline V gene has CDR1 SEHNR and CDR2 FQNEAQ (reference sequence). In DNA form, the CDR3 reads TGTGCCAGCAGCTTGGACAGGAAGCAAGAGACCCAGTACTTC. Its translation: CASSLDRKQETQYF.

This clonotype occurred many times. The V and J genes are TRBV5-5 and TRBJ2-3; TRBD2 aligns across 8 bases. The J segment lost 0 bases and the V segment lost 0 bases, leaving 3 bases of the junction unmatched. The CDR3 spans 16 residues. Germline-derived CDR1 and CDR2 are SGHKS and YYEKEE (reference sequence). Here the CDR3 reads CASSLGPSGSTDTQYF. The CDR3, as DNA: TGTGCCAGCAGCTTGGGCCCTAGCGGGAGCACAGATACGCAGTATTTT.

V gene TRBV6-2 or TRBV6-3 combines with J gene TRBJ2-3; 8 positions match TRBD2. The germline CDR1 and CDR2 sequences are MNHEY and SVGEGT. V trimming: 2 bases; J trimming: 10 bases; junction bases outside the gene matches: 8. This CDR3 contains 14 residues. The CDR3 region is CASSYPGLGPAQYF. The CDR3 nucleotides are TGTGCCAGCAGTTACCCGGGACTAGGGCCGGCGCAGTATTTT.